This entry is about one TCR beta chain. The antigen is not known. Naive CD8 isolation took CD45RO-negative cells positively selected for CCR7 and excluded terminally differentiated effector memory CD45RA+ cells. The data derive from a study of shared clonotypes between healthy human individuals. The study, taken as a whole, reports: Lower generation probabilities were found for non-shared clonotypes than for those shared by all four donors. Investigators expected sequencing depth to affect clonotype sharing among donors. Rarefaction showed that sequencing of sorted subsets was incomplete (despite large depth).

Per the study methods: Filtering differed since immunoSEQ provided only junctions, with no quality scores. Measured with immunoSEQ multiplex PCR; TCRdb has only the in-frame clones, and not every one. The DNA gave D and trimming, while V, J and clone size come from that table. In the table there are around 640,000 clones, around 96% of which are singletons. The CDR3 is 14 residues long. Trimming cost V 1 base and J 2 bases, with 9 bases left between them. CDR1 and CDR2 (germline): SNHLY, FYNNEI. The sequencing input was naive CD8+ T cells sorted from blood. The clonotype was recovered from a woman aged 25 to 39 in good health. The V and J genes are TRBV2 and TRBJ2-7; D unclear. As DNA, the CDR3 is TGTGCCAGCAGTGAAGGGGCGAGTGCCTACGAGCAGTACTTC. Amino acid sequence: CASSEGASAYEQYF.